This TCR beta chain is from a study of blood T cell repertoires in COVID-19. Study context: PBMCs, B-cell-depleted T cells, or T cells were the source of the cDNA or gDNA that made up the material.

The count of this clone is one. It was during active infection that Seattle patients were enrolled and then longitudinally followed. Authors' analysis steps: Amplification of reference gene primers provided the estimated nucleated cell counts. Produced via immunoSEQ multiplex PCR; TCRdb's table is partial and in-frame only. V and J calls and clone size follow that table, whereas D and trimming were derived from the DNA. The profile covers some 56,000 clones, with approximately 89% appearing a single time and 43% taken by the ten largest. Germline V gives CDR1 SGHAT, CDR2 FQNNGV. This CDR3 spans 15 amino acids. The V gene end was trimmed by 6 bases and the J gene end by 8 bases; junction bases not matched to a gene: 10.

The sequence derives from a woman in her fifties or sixties with COVID-19, enrolled during active disease. The specimen sequenced was peripheral blood. The J gene is TRBJ1-6, the V gene TRBV11-2; 7 nucleotides agree with TRBD1. The DNA for the CDR3 is TGTGCCAGCAGGTACCAGGGGGGTGCTTATTCACCCCTCCACTTT. Amino acid sequence: CASRYQGGAYSPLHF.